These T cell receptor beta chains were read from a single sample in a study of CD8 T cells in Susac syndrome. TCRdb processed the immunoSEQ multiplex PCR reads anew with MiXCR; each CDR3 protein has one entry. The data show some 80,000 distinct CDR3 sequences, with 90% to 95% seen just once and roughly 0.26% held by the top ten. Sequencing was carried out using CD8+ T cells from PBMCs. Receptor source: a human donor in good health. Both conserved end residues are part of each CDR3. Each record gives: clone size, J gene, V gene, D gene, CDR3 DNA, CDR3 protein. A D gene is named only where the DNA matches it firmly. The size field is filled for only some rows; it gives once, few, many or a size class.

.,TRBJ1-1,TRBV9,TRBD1,TGTGCCAGCAGCGCCCGGGACAGGGGAGTGAACACTGAAGCTTTCTTT,CASSARDRGVNTEAFF
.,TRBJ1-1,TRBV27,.,TGTGCCAGCAGCTGGGGGAGGAACACTGAAGCTTTCTTT,CASSWGRNTEAFF
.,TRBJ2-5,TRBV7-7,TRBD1,TGTGCCAGCAGCCCTTCTTCAGGGGGTGGGGAGACCCAGTACTTC,CASSPSSGGGETQYF
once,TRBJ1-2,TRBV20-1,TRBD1,TGCAGTGCTAGTGGGACAGGGGGCGGGAACTATGGCTACACCTTC,CSASGTGGGNYGYTF
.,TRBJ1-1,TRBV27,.,TGTGCCAGCAGTTTCGCAGGGGTGGGCTTTGAAGCTTTCTTT,CASSFAGVGFEAFF
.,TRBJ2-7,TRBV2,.,TGTGCCAGCACATTGACAGACACCTACGAGCAGTACTTC,CASTLTDTYEQYF
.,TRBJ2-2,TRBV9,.,TGTGCCAGCAGCGTTTCAATCACCGGGGAGCTGTTTTTT,CASSVSITGELFF
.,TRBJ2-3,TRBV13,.,TGTGCCAGCAGCTTAGTAGGGACCCCGTCGCCAGATACGCAGTATTTT,CASSLVGTPSPDTQYF
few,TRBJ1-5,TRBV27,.,TGTGCCAGCAGTCCCCCCGGGGTTCAGCCCCAGCATTTT,CASSPPGVQPQHF
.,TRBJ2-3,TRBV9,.,TGTGCCAGCAGCGTAGCTTTCCGGGGTGGGGACACAGATACGCAGTATTTT,CASSVAFRGGDTDTQYF
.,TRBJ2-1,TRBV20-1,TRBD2,TGCAGTGCTAGGGGGACTAGCAACGAGCAGTCCTTC,CSARGTSNEQSF
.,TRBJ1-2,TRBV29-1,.,TGCAGCACCCCATCCAGGGGTGATGGCTACACCTTC,CSTPSRGDGYTF
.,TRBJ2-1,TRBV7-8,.,TGTGCCAGCAGCTTACCCCCGAGGTTCGATGAGCAGTTCTTC,CASSLPPRFDEQFF
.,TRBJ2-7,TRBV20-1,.,TGCAGTGCGCTACAGGGCTACGAGCAGTACTTC,CSALQGYEQYF
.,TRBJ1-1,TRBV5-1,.,TGCGCCAGCAGCATCGCGGGGGGTTACACTGAAGCTTTCTTT,CASSIAGGYTEAFF
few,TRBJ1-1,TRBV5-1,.,TGCGCCAGCAGGCCAGACGGAGGCACTGAAGCTTTCTTT,CASRPDGGTEAFF
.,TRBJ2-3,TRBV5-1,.,TGCGCCAGCAGCCCCGACAGCTCTAACACAGATACGCAGTATTTT,CASSPDSSNTDTQYF
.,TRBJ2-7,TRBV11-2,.,TGTGCCAGCAGCGCCGGGGACACCCGTTTCGAGCAGTACTTC,CASSAGDTRFEQYF
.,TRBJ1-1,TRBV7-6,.,TGTGCCAGCAGCTTAGGTCCGGGGTCTGAAGCTTTCTTT,CASSLGPGSEAFF
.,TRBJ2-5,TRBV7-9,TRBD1,TGTGCCAGCTCGAGGGGAGGACAGGGGCAAGAGACCCAGTACTTC,CASSRGGQGQETQYF
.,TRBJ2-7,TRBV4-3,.,TGCGCCAGCAGCCAAGTTCAAACAGGGCCTACCGTCTTCTACGAGCAGTACTTC,CASSQVQTGPTVFYEQYF
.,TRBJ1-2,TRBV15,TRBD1,TGTGCCACCAGCAGAGATTTGACATGGAAGACAGGGGATGGGGGCTACACCTTC,CATSRDLTWKTGDGGYTF
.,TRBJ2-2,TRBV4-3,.,TGCGCCAGCAGCCAAGTCTCGGCAGGGGCGAACGGGGAGCTGTTTTTT,CASSQVSAGANGELFF
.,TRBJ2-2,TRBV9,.,TGTGCCAGCAGCGTAGCTGCCGGGGAGCTGTTTTTT,CASSVAAGELFF
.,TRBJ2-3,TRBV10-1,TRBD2,TGCGCCAGCAGTGATCTGACTAGCGGCACAGATACGCAGTATTTT,CASSDLTSGTDTQYF
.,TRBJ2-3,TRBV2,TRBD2,TGTGCCAGCCGGGAGACATCGGCGGGAGGGCCTTTTACAGATACGCAGTATTTT,CASRETSAGGPFTDTQYF
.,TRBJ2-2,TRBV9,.,TGTGCCAGCAACAAGGCTGCGGATCACACCGGGGAGCTGTTTTTT,CASNKAADHTGELFF
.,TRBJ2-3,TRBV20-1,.,TGCACGCTTAACGGGTGGATGCCCCAATGGGTAGACACAGATACGCAGTATTTT,CTLNGWMPQWVDTDTQYF
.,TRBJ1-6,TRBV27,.,TGTGCCAGCAGTATCTCAGGTGTTAATTCACCCCTCCACTTT,CASSISGVNSPLHF
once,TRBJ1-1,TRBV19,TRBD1,TGTGCCAGTAGTCCCGACAGGGATGAAGCTTTCTTT,CASSPDRDEAFF
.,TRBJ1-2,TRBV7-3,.,TGTGCCAGCAGCCCCGGTCGGAGCTACACCTTC,CASSPGRSYTF
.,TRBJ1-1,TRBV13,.,TGTGCCAGCAGCCGGAGGGGGGATAGAACTGAAGCTTTCTTT,CASSRRGDRTEAFF
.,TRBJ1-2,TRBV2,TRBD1,TGTGCCAGCATATACGACAGGGCTGGCTACACCTTC,CASIYDRAGYTF
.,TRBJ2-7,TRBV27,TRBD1,TGTGCCAGCAGTGTAACACAGGGGGATCTCTACGAGCAGTACTTC,CASSVTQGDLYEQYF
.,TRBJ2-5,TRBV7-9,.,TGTGCCAGCAGCTTTTCGTATCGAGAGACCCAGTACTTC,CASSFSYRETQYF
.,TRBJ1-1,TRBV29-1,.,TGCAGCGTTCGCTACCCATACACTGAAGCTTTCTTT,CSVRYPYTEAFF
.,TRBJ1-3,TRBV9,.,TGTGCCAGCAGCGGGAGCACCATATATTTT,CASSGSTIYF
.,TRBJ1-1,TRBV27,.,TGTGCCAGCAGTTCAGGACAGCCCCACACTGAAGCTTTCTTT,CASSSGQPHTEAFF
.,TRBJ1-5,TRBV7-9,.,TGTGCCAGCAGCCCGGCCCTTAATCAGCCCCAGCATTTT,CASSPALNQPQHF
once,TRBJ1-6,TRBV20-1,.,TGCAGTGCTAGAGACGGAGGGGTGCATAATTCACCCCTCCACTTT,CSARDGGVHNSPLHF
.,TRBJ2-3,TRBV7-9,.,TGTGCCAGCAGCTTTGTGCCGGGGAGCACAGATACGCAGTATTTT,CASSFVPGSTDTQYF
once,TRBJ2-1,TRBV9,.,TGTGCCAGCAGCGCCCCACTTGGGAATGAGCAGTTCTTC,CASSAPLGNEQFF
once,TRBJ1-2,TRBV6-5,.,TGTGCCAGCAGTTACTCCAATAACAGGGTGGGGGATGGCTACACCTTC,CASSYSNNRVGDGYTF